This is a list of T cell receptor beta chains from one sample in a study of technical replicates of blood from a handful of donors. Profiled with immunoSEQ multiplex PCR; TCRdb holds only in-frame clones, not every one. The repertoire holds fewer than 90,000 clones, with approximately 93% as singletons. Sequenced: T cells isolated from PBMCs. All receptors derive from a human donor in good health. Both conserved end residues are part of each CDR3. D genes are given only for firm matches. A clone size is listed for some rows: how often the clone was seen (once, few, many), or a class if it is expanded.

V	D	size	J	DNA	CDR3
TRBV10-2	NA	NA	TRBJ2-1	TGCGCCAGCGCTAGCTCCTACAATGAGCAGTTCTTC	CASASSYNEQFF
TRBV2	TRBD2	NA	TRBJ2-5	TGTGCCAGCAGTGAGCGGCTAGCGGGCGGAGGAGAGACCCAGTACTTC	CASSERLAGGGETQYF
TRBV18	TRBD2	NA	TRBJ2-3	TGTGCCAGCTCACCGAAAGCCCCAGCGGGAGCTGTAATAGATACGCAGTATTTT	CASSPKAPAGAVIDTQYF
TRBV28	NA	NA	TRBJ1-4	TGTGCCAGCAGGGACTGGGGATTTAATGAAAAACTGTTTTTT	CASRDWGFNEKLFF
TRBV5-1	NA	NA	TRBJ2-4	TGCGCCAGCAGCTTGACAGGGTCCATAGCCAAAAACATTCAGTACTTC	CASSLTGSIAKNIQYF
TRBV19	TRBD1	few	TRBJ1-5	TGTGCCAGTAAGCTACAGGGGATCAATCAGCCCCAGCATTTT	CASKLQGINQPQHF
TRBV29-1	TRBD1	NA	TRBJ2-6	TGCAGCGTGGGACAGGGATTGGCTGGGGCCAACGTCCTGACTTTC	CSVGQGLAGANVLTF
TRBV7-8	NA	NA	TRBJ2-7	TGTGCCAGCAGCTTAGTTGGGAGCTCCTACGAGCAGTACTTC	CASSLVGSSYEQYF
TRBV10-3	TRBD2	NA	TRBJ2-1	TGTGCCATCAGCGTTACTAGCGGGCATAACAATGAGCAGTTCTTC	CAISVTSGHNNEQFF
TRBV28	TRBD1	NA	TRBJ2-7	TGTGCCAGCAGTGCTCGGACCGGGACAGGGCCTACCTACGAGCAGTACTTC	CASSARTGTGPTYEQYF
TRBV6-5	NA	NA	TRBJ1-1	TGTGCCAGCAGTTACTCGGCAGACTCGAACACTGAAGCTTTCTTT	CASSYSADSNTEAFF
TRBV2	NA	NA	TRBJ2-4	TGTGCCAGCCTATTGTCGGGGTTTCAGTACTTC	CASLLSGFQYF
TRBV6-5	TRBD1	NA	TRBJ1-1	TGTGCCAGCAGCCCAACAGGGGGCGCCGATGAAGCTTTCTTT	CASSPTGGADEAFF
TRBV6-1	TRBD1	NA	TRBJ1-2	TGTGCCAGCAGTGAAGACAGGGGGCTGGGCTATGGCTACACCTTC	CASSEDRGLGYGYTF
TRBV11-2	NA	NA	TRBJ1-6	TGTGCCAGCAGCTTAGAGGTGACAGCACCTAATTCACCCCTCCACTTT	CASSLEVTAPNSPLHF
TRBV2	TRBD1	NA	TRBJ2-6	TGTGCCAGCAATAGACAGGGATCTGCTGGGGCCAACGTCCTGACTTTC	CASNRQGSAGANVLTF
TRBV6-5	NA	NA	TRBJ2-1	TGTGCCAGCAGTTACTCGAGTACCAATGAGCAGTTCTTC	CASSYSSTNEQFF
TRBV7-9	NA	NA	TRBJ2-1	TGTGCCAGCAGCTTGACTAGTTCCGATGAGCAGTTCTTC	CASSLTSSDEQFF
TRBV13	TRBD2	NA	TRBJ2-3	TGTGCCAGCAGTTGGGGGACTAGCGGGGGGGCTCGTGATACGCAGTATTTT	CASSWGTSGGARDTQYF
TRBV6-5	TRBD2	NA	TRBJ2-7	TGTGCCAGCAGTTATCTAACGACTAGCGGGAGGTACGAGCAGTACTTC	CASSYLTTSGRYEQYF
TRBV10-3	NA	NA	TRBJ1-1	TGTGCCATCAGTGCGACACTGAACACTGAAGCTTTCTTT	CAISATLNTEAFF
TRBV13	TRBD2	NA	TRBJ2-1	TGTGCCAGCAGCGCATCACTCGGACTAGCTGTTGAGCAGTTCTTC	CASSASLGLAVEQFF
TRBV9	NA	NA	TRBJ1-5	TGTGCCAGCAGCGGGCAGAATAGCAATCAGCCCCAGCATTTT	CASSGQNSNQPQHF
TRBV10-3	TRBD2	NA	TRBJ2-3	TGTGCCATCAGTGAGTCGGGTAGCGGGGGTTTCACAGATACGCAGTATTTT	CAISESGSGGFTDTQYF
TRBV14	NA	NA	TRBJ1-6	TGTGCCAGCAGCCAGGTTAGGGGGGGCTCACCCCTCCACTTT	CASSQVRGGSPLHF
TRBV18	TRBD1	NA	TRBJ1-2	TGTGCCAGCTCGCAAATGGGGACAGTCTATGGCTACACCTTC	CASSQMGTVYGYTF
TRBV7-8	TRBD1	few	TRBJ1-1	TGTGCCAGCAGCTTAGGGGGACAGTTGAACACTGAAGCTTTCTTT	CASSLGGQLNTEAFF
TRBV19	TRBD2	NA	TRBJ2-7	TGTGCCAGTAGTACGGGACTAGCGGGACGCTACGAGCAGTACTTC	CASSTGLAGRYEQYF